Listed below are T cell receptor beta chains from one sample, sequenced in a study of T-cell memory formation after mild COVID-19. A single record per CDR3 protein comes from TCRdb applying MiXCR to the 5' RACE reads. The sample has a few hundred thousand distinct CDR3 sequences, 14% seen once. The sequencing input was PBMCs or a T cell subset sorted from them (not recorded which). All receptors come from a man in his late teens or twenties who had mild COVID-19 (a few samples of this study predate the infection). Cell type and time point are not known. The conserved cysteine and the conserved F or W are not part of the CDR3 here. A D gene is named only where the DNA matches it firmly.

>TRBV2|-|TRBJ2-5
ASSAEGWKETQY
>TRBV7-9|-|TRBJ2-5
ASRRIVQETQY
>TRBV7-2|-|TRBJ1-2
ASSFGGLGYGYT
>TRBV6-6|-|TRBJ1-6
ASSNRQASSYNSPLH
>TRBV5-1|TRBD1|TRBJ2-5
ASSWGQAEETQY
>TRBV6-2/TRBV6-3|TRBD2|TRBJ2-5
ASSLAGVDETQY
>TRBV9|-|TRBJ2-5
ASSVTGGRVETQY
>TRBV4-2|-|TRBJ1-6
ASSQDLTYNSPLH
>TRBV4-3|-|TRBJ1-3
ASGVSSGNTIY
>TRBV20-1|-|TRBJ2-3
SASGSTNTQY
>TRBV18|-|TRBJ1-2
ASSPDRSYYGYT
>TRBV5-1|TRBD2|TRBJ2-3
ASSPGLAVTDTQY
>TRBV7-9|-|TRBJ1-1
ASSQSQANTEAF
>TRBV5-1|-|TRBJ2-1
ASSLRENEQF
>TRBV5-4|-|TRBJ1-2
ASSSARGYGYT
>TRBV12-3/TRBV12-4|-|TRBJ2-2
ASSSPGATNTGELF
>TRBV24-1|-|TRBJ2-1
ATSDPSADSYNEQF
>TRBV15|-|TRBJ1-5
ATSRDRGDQPQH
>TRBV9|-|TRBJ2-1
ASSVSTGTRSYNEQF
>TRBV7-6|-|TRBJ2-7
ASSEGSRPGSYEQY
>TRBV7-2|TRBD1|TRBJ1-6
ASSLEQGASPLH
>TRBV4-2|TRBD1|TRBJ1-1
ASSQDNRGDTEAF
>TRBV7-2|-|TRBJ2-6
ASSFRTGANVLT
>TRBV7-9|TRBD1|TRBJ1-1
ASSVNRGQDTEAF
>TRBV20-1|-|TRBJ2-7
SASTPRGQY
>TRBV20-1|-|TRBJ2-5
SASRTDPGWETQY
>TRBV15|-|TRBJ2-7
ATSRDPLRGLRPYEQY
>TRBV12-3/TRBV12-4|TRBD1|TRBJ2-5
ASRTGVVAETQY
>TRBV20-1|-|TRBJ2-3
SAHGKGVDTQY
>TRBV10-3|TRBD1|TRBJ1-2
AISGTGDRGYT
>TRBV5-1|TRBD1|TRBJ2-3
ASSQDRGRDTQY
>TRBV6-2/TRBV6-3|-|TRBJ1-2
ASSLPRHGDLGYGYT
>TRBV20-1|-|TRBJ2-5
SRRGGWGETQY
>TRBV14|-|TRBJ1-5
ASSQDSNQPQH
>TRBV6-4|TRBD2|TRBJ2-3
ASSASGGADTQY
>TRBV12-3/TRBV12-4|-|TRBJ2-5
ASRPWLDASPETQY
>TRBV9|TRBD1|TRBJ2-7
ASSKGGRGTFYEQY
>TRBV12-3/TRBV12-4|-|TRBJ2-5
ASSPGGQKIQETQY
>TRBV10-3|-|TRBJ1-1
AISLKNTEAF
>TRBV5-1|-|TRBJ2-2
ASSLAGTGELF
>TRBV6-1|-|TRBJ1-5
ASNWDLSQPQH
>TRBV19|TRBD1|TRBJ2-1
ASASQGVGEQF
>TRBV3-1|-|TRBJ1-2
ASSVRTVPYGYT
>TRBV2|-|TRBJ1-4
ASSDPLWFRTNEKLF